Given below is one T cell receptor beta chain in context. This clone was detected a few times. Its antigen remains undetermined. The read gets to within 3 residues of the CDR3 end, and the germline J gene fills in the rest. This sample is drawn from a study of T cell clonality in common variable immunodeficiency (dated by TCRdb to between 2014 and 2017). Paper-wide results and their limitations: CVID subjects shared fewer TCRbeta clones with each other than healthy controls did (p < 0.0001). Differences among patients in the CVID cohort limited the correlations between repertoire features and clinical complications. Even though DNA input was equal, the average per sample came to roughly 80,000 unique sequences for controls compared with roughly 30,000 for CVID samples. TCRbeta clonality was higher in CVID subjects than in healthy controls (t-test p = 0.018), and the increase was most characteristic of about a third of subjects. The authors noted that sequencing repertoires of T cell subpopulations would be needed to clarify what caused the increased clonality in CVID. Fewer deletions and N-nucleotide insertions were reportedly observed in CVID TCRbeta sequences, and highly modified clones with 13 or more V deletions were reportedly absent from CVID TCRbeta sequences.

Most CVID patients and most healthy controls were of Caucasian heritage. Heparinized peripheral whole blood samples of about 5 to 9 ml were collected from each donor. Genomic DNA from adults with common variable immune deficiency (CVID) and from healthy adult controls was the source for sequencing TCRbeta CDR3 repertoires. The control group comprised some 22 healthy adult volunteers, about 12 female and about 10 male, aged roughly 23 to 66 years with a mean age of 34. To isolate peripheral blood mononuclear cells, diluted blood was subjected to density centrifugation over Hypaque 1077 or Ficoll-Paque. Genomic DNA was obtained from unsorted mononuclear cells using either Qiagen column purification or a centrifugation-based method. CVID samples and control samples contributed equivalent amounts of genomic DNA as sequencing input. For every sample, a 60 bp segment covering the rearranged TCRbeta CDR3 region was amplified and then sequenced. The immunoSEQ assay, a bias-corrected multiplex PCR combined with high-throughput sequencing, was used to amplify TCRbeta. In the paper's pipeline: Every unique nucleotide sequence counted as a clone and was annotated with V, D and J genes, copy number and frequency. Sequences were labeled productive if in frame, and non-productive if out of frame or containing stop codons. Clonality was calculated from Shannon's entropy as previously described. The predicted amino acid sequences of productive clones were used to derive the mean CDR3 Kyte-Doolittle hydropathy. Scaled V gene usage was hierarchically clustered using Manhattan distance and complete linkage with the R hclust function. Sharing of clones by CDR3 amino acid sequence was evaluated through resampling of 12 repertoires per group over 100 rounds. The repertoires were screened for around 70 published EBV-specific TCRbeta sequences and roughly 250 published CMV-specific TCRbeta sequences. After a couple of CVID samples that produced fewer than 10,000 sequences were dropped from the analysis, around 41 CVID repertoires remained. TCRdb carries this immuneACCESS record with in-frame sequences only. Its versions omit some clonotypes, under half of them owing to an unresolved V gene in the studies checked, with the rest unexplained. Clone size and the V and J calls come from that table; the DNA yielded D and trimming. In this sample, tens of thousands of clones appear, none counted once only. The biggest ten clones account for less than 6.5% of the sample.

For this chain, trimming is 0 bases at the V end and 5 bases at the J end, and the number of junction bases without a gene match is 7. From the cysteine up to the phenylalanine, the CDR3 has a length of 15 residues. The DNA covers only part of the CDR3, 36 bases in frame from base 1. The germline V gene encodes CDR1 SGHDT and CDR2 YYEEEE. The chain employs TRBV5-6 and TRBJ1-1; 7 middle bases align to TRBD1. The specimen sequenced was peripheral blood mononuclear cells. This clonotype was sampled from a person aged 18 to 75 in good health. The CDR3 bases that were read are TGTGCCAGCAGCTTGGGGGTCGGGACAGCGACTGAA. It encodes CASSLGVGTATE. The full CDR3 protein is CASSLGVGTATEAFF.